The 23 T cell receptor beta chains below were found in one sample sequenced in a study of identical twins. One entry per CDR3 protein, called by TCRdb with MiXCR from the 5' RACE reads. The data show around 1.7 million distinct CDR3 sequences, more than 30% seen once. The source material was cord blood. The receptors were gathered from a newborn girl in good health.

This chain links TRBV5-1 with TRBJ2-7, with TRBD2 matching over 9 bases. The germline V gene has CDR1 SGHRS and CDR2 YFSETQ. The CDR3 length is 15 residues. With 3 bases clipped from V and 0 bases from J, the junction kept 4 bases outside the gene matches. CDR3 nucleotide sequence: TGCGCCAGCAGCTCCGGACTAGCGAGCTCCTACGAGCAGTACTTC. Amino acids: CASSSGLASSYEQYF.

The V call is TRBV6-5, the J call TRBJ1-4; D not resolved. This CDR3 region has 14 residues. V was cut by 2 bases and J by 8 bases, with 12 bases left in between. CDR1 and CDR2 (germline): MNHEY, SVGAGI. This chain's CDR3 is CASSYNRAGEKLFF. For the CDR3, the DNA is TGTGCCAGCAGTTACAATAGGGCCGGGGAAAAACTGTTTTTT.

The CDR3 DNA is TGTGCCAGCAGCTCCTGGGGGGGGGCTCGGACTAATGAAAAACTGTTTTTT. Encoded protein: CASSSWGGARTNEKLFF. This chain joins TRBV7-4 and TRBJ1-4, with D perhaps TRBD1 (6 bases). From germline, CDR1 is SGHVT and CDR2 SQSDAQ. V gave up 4 bases and J gave up 2 bases, with 17 bases separating them. The CDR3 runs to 17 residues.

This clonotype was seen a few times. CDR3: CASSEGLAGFNEQFF. The CDR3 nucleotides read TGTGCCAGCAGCGAAGGACTAGCGGGGTTCAATGAGCAGTTCTTC. The chain recombines TRBV11-2 with TRBJ2-1; 12 bases are shared with TRBD2. Trimming cost V 5 bases and J 6 bases; bases outside gene matches: 5. Germline CDR1 reads SGHAT; CDR2 reads FQNNGV. The CDR3 sequence is 15 residues long.

The genes are TRBV27 and TRBJ2-3; no firm D call. CDR3 length equals 15 residues. Trimming left V 3 bases short and J 1 base short, with 11 bases between. CDR1 MNHEY and CDR2 SMNVEV come from the germline V gene (reference sequence). The CDR3 protein is CASSLIRLGTDTQYF. CDR3 coding DNA: TGTGCCAGCAGTTTGATAAGGTTAGGCACAGATACGCAGTATTTT.

This clonotype occurred a few times. The chain combines TRBV20-1 with TRBJ2-1; 11 bases match TRBD2. V gave up 5 bases and J gave up 5 bases; unmatched junction bases: 5. This CDR3 contains 14 residues. Germline V gene data show CDR1 as DFQATT and CDR2 as SNEGSKA (reference sequence). This chain's CDR3 is CSAGLAGGNNEQFF. In DNA form, the CDR3 reads TGCAGTGCTGGCCTAGCGGGGGGAAACAATGAGCAGTTCTTC.

This clonotype has a handful of counts. This rearrangement joins TRBV4-1 to TRBJ1-2, with TRBD1 matching 7 bases. V lost 2 bases and J lost 4; bases outside the gene matches: 4. This CDR3 comprises 14 residues. Germline loops: CDR1 MGHRA, CDR2 YSYEKL. In DNA, the CDR3 is TGCGCCAGCAGCCAATCAAACAGGGGCTATGGCTACACCTTC. It is translated as CASSQSNRGYGYTF.

This clonotype was detected only a few times. The rearrangement links TRBV5-1 to TRBJ2-3; 12 bases agree with TRBD2. V was clipped by 0 bases and J by 4 bases; unmatched bases: 9. The CDR3 runs to 18 residues. The germline gives CDR1 SGHRS, CDR2 YFSETQ. CDR3 sequence: CASSLVTPTSGGADTQYF. The DNA for the CDR3 is TGCGCCAGCAGCTTGGTAACACCGACTAGCGGGGGCGCAGATACGCAGTATTTT.

This clonotype was detected a few times. The chain is built from TRBV7-9 and TRBJ1-2; D is uncertain. V was pared by 1 base and J by 4 bases, with 13 bases between. The germline V gene encodes CDR1 SEHNR and CDR2 FQNEAQ (reference sequence). The CDR3 runs to 15 residues. CDR3 sequence (DNA): TGTGCCAGCAGCTTAGTCGGAGGAGATCTCTATGGCTACACCTTC. Translation: CASSLVGGDLYGYTF.

This clonotype was observed a handful of times. The V call is TRBV4-1, the J call TRBJ2-7, with D perhaps matching TRBD2 (5 bases). V was trimmed by 2 bases and J by 2 bases, leaving 10 bases between them. The germline CDR1 and CDR2 sequences are MGHRA and YSYEKL. The CDR3 runs 14 residues. In DNA form, the CDR3 reads TGCGCCAGCAGCCAACAGACTAAGGCCTACGAGCAGTACTTC. It is translated as CASSQQTKAYEQYF.

The rearrangement links TRBV25-1 to TRBJ2-3; the D is unclear. Germline lookup yields CDR1 MGHDK and CDR2 SYGVNS. The V gene lost 7 bases and the J gene lost 5 bases, with 13 bases spanning the gap. There are 13 residues in the CDR3. CDR3 bases: TGTGCCAGCATCCTCCAGATAAAAGATACGCAGTATTTT. Its protein product is CASILQIKDTQYF.

This clonotype showed up just a few times. The rearrangement uses TRBV28 and TRBJ2-1; TRBD2 matches at 9 bases. V lost 5 bases to trimming and J lost 7 bases; unmatched junction nucleotides: 15. Germline V gives CDR1 MDHEN, CDR2 SYDVKM. The CDR3 runs 17 residues. This CDR3 reads CASSQPGETSGRNEQFF. Here the CDR3 DNA reads TGTGCCAGCAGTCAGCCGGGGGAGACTAGCGGACGGAATGAGCAGTTCTTC.

The chain is built from TRBV2 and TRBJ2-3; tentative D call: TRBD2 (5 bases). V dropped 6 bases and J dropped 4 bases, with 14 bases sitting between them. Germline V gene data show CDR1 as SNHLY and CDR2 as FYNNEI. The CDR3 consists of 14 residues. Here the CDR3 reads CASRTWGSADTQYF. The CDR3 DNA reads as TGTGCCAGCAGGACCTGGGGTAGCGCAGATACGCAGTATTTT.

This chain joins TRBV4-1 and TRBJ2-3; TRBD2 is a possible D gene (6 bases). V was pared by 1 base and J by 7 bases, with 15 bases between. Germline CDR1 MGHRA, CDR2 YSYEKL. This CDR3 is 15 amino acids long. CDR3 residues: CASSQALARINTQYF. CDR3 nucleotides: TGCGCCAGCAGCCAAGCCCTAGCGAGAATAAATACGCAGTATTTT.

Only a few counts were recorded for this clonotype. V gene TRBV20-1 combines with J gene TRBJ2-1; 12 positions match TRBD2. The CDR3 runs to 16 residues. The germline gives CDR1 DFQATT, CDR2 SNEGSKA (reference sequence). Losses at the gene ends were 6 bases for V and 5 bases for J; bases not matched to a gene: 11. The CDR3 DNA reads as TGCAGTGCCGAGCGTCTAGCGGGAGGGCCACACAATGAGCAGTTCTTC. Translated, it gives CSAERLAGGPHNEQFF.

This chain connects TRBV3-1 to TRBJ2-1, with no clear D. Germline V gene lookup returns CDR1 LGHDT and CDR2 YNNKEL (reference sequence). The CDR3 loop spans 16 amino acids. V was cut by 0 bases and J by 0 bases, with 9 bases left in between. CDR3 nucleotide sequence: TGTGCCAGCAGCCAAGATCTCCCCTTCTCCTACAATGAGCAGTTCTTC. Translated, it gives CASSQDLPFSYNEQFF.

This clonotype occurred a few times. The genes are TRBV14 and TRBJ2-1, with 11 bases matching TRBD2. The germline CDR1 and CDR2 sequences are SGHDN and FVKESK. CDR3 length equals 18 residues. With V trimmed by 4 bases and J by 8 bases, 16 bases remained unmatched. The CDR3 coding sequence is TGTGCCAGCAGCCGGCCGACGGCGACTAGCGGGACCCACTATGAGCAGTTCTTC. Amino acid sequence: CASSRPTATSGTHYEQFF.

The chain employs TRBV20-1 and TRBJ2-7; D not resolved. CDR1 and CDR2 (germline): DFQATT, SNEGSKA (reference sequence). The CDR3 sequence is 17 residues long. The V and J ends lost 0 bases and 1 base respectively, with 19 bases between them. This chain's CDR3 is CSARDSNFLYRSYEQYF. CDR3 DNA sequence: TGCAGTGCTAGAGATTCTAACTTCCTTTATAGATCCTACGAGCAGTACTTC.

The chain employs TRBV9 and TRBJ2-2; TRBD1 is a possible D gene (6 bases). The V gene lost 4 bases and the J gene lost 1 base, with 20 bases spanning the gap. The CDR3 has 18 residues. Germline-derived CDR1 and CDR2 are SGDLS and YYNGEE. The CDR3, as DNA: TGTGCCAGCAGCTTAAGTGCTGCAGGGGCGGGGAACACCGGGGAGCTGTTTTTT. Its protein is CASSLSAAGAGNTGELFF.

This clonotype occurred a few times. The J gene is TRBJ1-1, the V gene TRBV4-2; tentatively, D is TRBD1 (5 bases). The length of the CDR3 is 15 residues. Looked up from germline, CDR1 is LGHNA and CDR2 is YNFKEQ. V gave up 0 bases and J gave up 4 bases, with 12 bases separating them. CDR3 sequence: CASSQDSGGGTEAFF. As DNA, the CDR3 is TGTGCCAGCAGCCAAGACTCTGGGGGTGGCACTGAAGCTTTCTTT.

About this clonotype: Since a much larger clone is just one base distant, this may be a read error. The chain joins TRBV11-2 to TRBJ2-3; D unclear. Germline CDR1 reads SGHAT; CDR2 reads FQNNGV. V gave up 5 bases and J gave up 7 bases, with 16 bases separating them. The CDR3 has 14 amino acids. The DNA of the CDR3 is TGTGCCAGCAGCCAGGTACAAGGACGCAATACGCAGTATTTT. It translates to CASSQVQGRNTQYF.

Of note for this clonotype: The junction differs from germline at one of its ends, possibly a read error. This rearrangement joins TRBV20-1 to TRBJ2-3; the D is unclear. The CDR3 runs to 13 residues. Germline V gives CDR1 DFQATT, CDR2 SNEGSKA (reference sequence). DNA of the CDR3: TGCAGTCCTAGAGAGACCTCCACAGATACGCAGTATTTT. It yields the protein CSPRETSTDTQYF.

CDR3 in DNA: TGTGCCAGCAGACGGACTAGCGGTCTATACAATGAGCAGTTCTTC. As protein: CASRRTSGLYNEQFF. The chain couples TRBV27 to TRBJ2-1, with 10 bases aligning to TRBD2. The germline V gene has CDR1 MNHEY and CDR2 SMNVEV (reference sequence). The V segment lost 6 bases and the J segment 4 bases; nucleotides outside the gene matches: 6. There are 15 residues in the CDR3.